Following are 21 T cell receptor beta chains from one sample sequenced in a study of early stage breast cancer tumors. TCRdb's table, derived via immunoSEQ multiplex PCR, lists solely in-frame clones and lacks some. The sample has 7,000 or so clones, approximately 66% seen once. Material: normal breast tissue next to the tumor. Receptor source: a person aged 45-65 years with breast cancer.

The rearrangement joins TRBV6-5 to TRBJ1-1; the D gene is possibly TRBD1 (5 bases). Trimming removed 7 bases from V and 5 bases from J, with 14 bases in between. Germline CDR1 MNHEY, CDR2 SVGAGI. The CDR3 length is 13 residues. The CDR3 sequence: CASNFAEGTEAFF. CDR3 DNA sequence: TGTGCCAGCAATTTCGCCGAGGGGACTGAAGCTTTCTTT.

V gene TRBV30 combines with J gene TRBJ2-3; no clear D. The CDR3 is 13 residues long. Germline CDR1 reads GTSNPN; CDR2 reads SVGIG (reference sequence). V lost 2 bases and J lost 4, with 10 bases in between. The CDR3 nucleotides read TGTGCCTGGAGTAGAATAGGCTCAGATACGCAGTATTTT. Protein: CAWSRIGSDTQYF.

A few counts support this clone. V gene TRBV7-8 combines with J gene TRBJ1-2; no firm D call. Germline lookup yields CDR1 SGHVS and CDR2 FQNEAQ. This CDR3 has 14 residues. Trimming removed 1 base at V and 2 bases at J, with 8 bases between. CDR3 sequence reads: CASSLGRSNYGYTF. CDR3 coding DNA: TGTGCCAGCAGCTTAGGCAGGTCGAACTATGGCTACACCTTC.

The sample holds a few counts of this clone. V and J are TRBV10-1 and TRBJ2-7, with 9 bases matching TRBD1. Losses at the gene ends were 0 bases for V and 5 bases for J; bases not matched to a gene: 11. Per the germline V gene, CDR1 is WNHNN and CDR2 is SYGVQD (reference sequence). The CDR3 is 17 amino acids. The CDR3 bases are TGCGCCAGCAGTGAGTCCGCTTTTGGACAGGGGACCCACGAGCAGTACTTC. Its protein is CASSESAFGQGTHEQYF.

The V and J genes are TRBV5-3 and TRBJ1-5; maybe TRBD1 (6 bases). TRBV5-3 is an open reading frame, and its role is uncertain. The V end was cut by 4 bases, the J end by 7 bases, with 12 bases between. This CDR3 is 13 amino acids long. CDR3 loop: CARSSRGGQPQHF. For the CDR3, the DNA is TGTGCCAGAAGCAGCAGGGGTGGACAGCCCCAGCATTTT.

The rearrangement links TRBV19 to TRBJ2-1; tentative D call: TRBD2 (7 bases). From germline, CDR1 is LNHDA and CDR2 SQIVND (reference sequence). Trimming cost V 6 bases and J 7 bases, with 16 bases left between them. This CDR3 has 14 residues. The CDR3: CASSLLGGGNEQFF. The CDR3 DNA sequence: TGTGCCAGTAGCCTACTAGGGGGGGGAAATGAGCAGTTCTTC.

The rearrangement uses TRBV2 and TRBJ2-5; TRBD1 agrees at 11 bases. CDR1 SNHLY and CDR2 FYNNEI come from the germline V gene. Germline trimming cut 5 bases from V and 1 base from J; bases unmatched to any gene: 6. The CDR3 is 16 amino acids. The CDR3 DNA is TGTGCCAGCAGTTTTTCCGGGACAGGGGGCCAAGAGACCCAGTACTTC. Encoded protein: CASSFSGTGGQETQYF.

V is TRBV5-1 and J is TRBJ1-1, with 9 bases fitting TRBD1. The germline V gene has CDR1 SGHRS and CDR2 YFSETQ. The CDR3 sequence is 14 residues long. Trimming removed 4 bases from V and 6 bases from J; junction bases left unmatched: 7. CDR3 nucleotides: TGCGCCAGCAGCCACGGACAGGGGAGGGCTGAAGCTTTCTTT. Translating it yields CASSHGQGRAEAFF.

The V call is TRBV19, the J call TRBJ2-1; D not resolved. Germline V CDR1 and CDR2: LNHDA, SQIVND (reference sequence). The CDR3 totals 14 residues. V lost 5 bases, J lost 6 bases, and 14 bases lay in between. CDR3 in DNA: TGTGCCAGTAGTCCCGGATTAGTTGGCAATGAGCAGTTCTTC. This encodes CASSPGLVGNEQFF.

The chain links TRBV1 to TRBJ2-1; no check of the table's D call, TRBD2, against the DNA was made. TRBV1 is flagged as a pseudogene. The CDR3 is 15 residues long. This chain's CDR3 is CTSSQDQDWNNEQFF. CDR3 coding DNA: TGCACCAGCAGCCAAGATCAAGACTGGAACAATGAGCAGTTCTTC.

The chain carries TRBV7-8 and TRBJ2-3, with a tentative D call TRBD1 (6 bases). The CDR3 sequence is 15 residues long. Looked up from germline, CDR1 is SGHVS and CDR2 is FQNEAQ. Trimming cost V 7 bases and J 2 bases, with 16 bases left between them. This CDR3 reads CASTPGDAHTDTQYF. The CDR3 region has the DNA TGTGCCAGCACCCCAGGGGACGCTCACACAGATACGCAGTATTTT.

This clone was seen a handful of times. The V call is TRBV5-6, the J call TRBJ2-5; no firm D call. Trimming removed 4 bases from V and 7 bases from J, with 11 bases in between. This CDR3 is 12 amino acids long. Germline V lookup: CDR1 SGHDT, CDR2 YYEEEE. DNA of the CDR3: TGTGCCAGCAGCCCTCAGGCGAGGACCCAGTACTTC. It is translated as CASSPQARTQYF. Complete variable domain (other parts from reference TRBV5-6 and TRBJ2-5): DAGVTQSPTHLIKTRGQQVTLRCSPKSGHDTVSWYQQALGQGPQFIFQYYEEEERQRGNFPDRFSGHQFPNYSSELNVNALLLGDSALYLCASSPQARTQYFGPGTRLLVL.

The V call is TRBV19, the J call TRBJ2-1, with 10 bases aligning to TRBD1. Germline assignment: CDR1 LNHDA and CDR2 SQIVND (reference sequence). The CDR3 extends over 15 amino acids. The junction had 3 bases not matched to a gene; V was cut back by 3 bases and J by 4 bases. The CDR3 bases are TGTGCCAGTAGTATCGGGACAGGGGAATACAATGAGCAGTTCTTC. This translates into CASSIGTGEYNEQFF. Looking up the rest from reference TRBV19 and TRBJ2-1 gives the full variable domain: DGGITQSPKYLFRKEGQNVTLSCEQNLNHDAMYWYRQDPGQGLRLIYYSQIVNDFQKGDIAEGYSVSREKKESFPLTVTSAQKNPTAFYLCASSIGTGEYNEQFFGPGTRLTVL.

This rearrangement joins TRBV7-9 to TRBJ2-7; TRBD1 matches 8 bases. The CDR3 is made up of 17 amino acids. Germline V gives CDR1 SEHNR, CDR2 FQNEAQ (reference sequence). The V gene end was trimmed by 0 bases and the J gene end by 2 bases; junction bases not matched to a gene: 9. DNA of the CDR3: TGTGCCAGCAGCTTAGCGCTTACAGGGGGACGCACCTACGAGCAGTACTTC. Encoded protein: CASSLALTGGRTYEQYF.

The CDR3 reads CATSFSGGRYEQYF. CDR3 DNA sequence: TGTGCCACCAGCTTCTCGGGAGGCCGCTACGAGCAGTACTTC. This sequence joins TRBV15 and TRBJ2-7; 7 bases fit TRBD2. V gave up 5 bases and J gave up 3 bases; unmatched junction bases: 7. This CDR3 region has 14 residues. Germline CDR1 reads LNHNV; CDR2 reads YYDKDF (reference sequence).

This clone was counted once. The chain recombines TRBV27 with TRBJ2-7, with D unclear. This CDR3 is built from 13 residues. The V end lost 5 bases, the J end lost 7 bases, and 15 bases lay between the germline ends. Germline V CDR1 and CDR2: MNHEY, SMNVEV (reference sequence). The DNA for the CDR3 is TGTGCCAGCAGTCCAGGACGGAACTGGGAGCAGTACTTC. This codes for CASSPGRNWEQYF.

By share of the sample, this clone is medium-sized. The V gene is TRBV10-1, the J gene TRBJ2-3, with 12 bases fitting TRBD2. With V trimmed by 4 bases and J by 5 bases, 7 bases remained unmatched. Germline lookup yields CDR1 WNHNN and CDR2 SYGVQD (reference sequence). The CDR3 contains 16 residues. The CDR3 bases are TGCGCCAGCAGTGTCCTAGCGGGAGGGCCGGAAGATACGCAGTATTTT. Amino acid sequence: CASSVLAGGPEDTQYF.

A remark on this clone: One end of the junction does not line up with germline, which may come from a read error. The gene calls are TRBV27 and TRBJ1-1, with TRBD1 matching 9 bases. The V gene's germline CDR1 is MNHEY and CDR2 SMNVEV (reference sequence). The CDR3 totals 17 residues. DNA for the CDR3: TGTGCCAGCACCGCCCGACAGGGGGTCGGACTGAATACTGAAGCTTTCTTT. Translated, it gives CASTARQGVGLNTEAFF.

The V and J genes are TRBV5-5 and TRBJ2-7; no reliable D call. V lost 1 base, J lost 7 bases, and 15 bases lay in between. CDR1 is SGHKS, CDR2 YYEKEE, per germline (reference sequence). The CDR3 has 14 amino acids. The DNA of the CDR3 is TGTGCCAGCAGCTTGAAGTTAACCGGCGGAGAGCAGTACTTC. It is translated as CASSLKLTGGEQYF.

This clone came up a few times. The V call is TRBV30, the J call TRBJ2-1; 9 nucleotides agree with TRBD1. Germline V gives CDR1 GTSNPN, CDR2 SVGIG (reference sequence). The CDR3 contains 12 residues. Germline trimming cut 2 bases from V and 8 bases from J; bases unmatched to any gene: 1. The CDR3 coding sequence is TGTGCCTGGAGTAGGGACAGGGATGAGCAGTTCTTC. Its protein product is CAWSRDRDEQFF.

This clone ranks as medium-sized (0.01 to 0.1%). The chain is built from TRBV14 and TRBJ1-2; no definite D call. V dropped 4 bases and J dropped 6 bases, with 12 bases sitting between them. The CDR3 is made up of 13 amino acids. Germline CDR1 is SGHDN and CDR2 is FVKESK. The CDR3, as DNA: TGTGCCAGCAGCCCCCACCCAGCGGATGGCTACACCTTC. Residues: CASSPHPADGYTF.